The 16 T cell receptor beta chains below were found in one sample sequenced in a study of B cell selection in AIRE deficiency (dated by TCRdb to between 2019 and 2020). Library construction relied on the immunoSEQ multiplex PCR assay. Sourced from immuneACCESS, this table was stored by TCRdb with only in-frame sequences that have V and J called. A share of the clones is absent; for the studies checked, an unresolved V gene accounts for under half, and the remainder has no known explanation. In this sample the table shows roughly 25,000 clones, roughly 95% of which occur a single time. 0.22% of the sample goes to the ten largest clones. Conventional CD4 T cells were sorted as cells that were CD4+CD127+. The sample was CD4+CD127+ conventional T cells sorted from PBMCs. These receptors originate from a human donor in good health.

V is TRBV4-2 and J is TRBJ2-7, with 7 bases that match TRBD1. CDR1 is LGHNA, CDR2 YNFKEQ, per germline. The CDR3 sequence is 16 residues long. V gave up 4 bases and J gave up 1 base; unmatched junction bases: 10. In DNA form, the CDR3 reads TGTGCCAGCAGCCGAGAGGACAGGAAACCTTCCTACGAGCAGTACTTC. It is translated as CASSREDRKPSYEQYF.

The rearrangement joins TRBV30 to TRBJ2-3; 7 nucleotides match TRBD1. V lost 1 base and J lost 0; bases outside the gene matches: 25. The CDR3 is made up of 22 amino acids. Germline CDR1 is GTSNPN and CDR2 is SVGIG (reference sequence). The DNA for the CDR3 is TGTGCCTGGAGTGATTGGACAGGTCTCCACTTCGGCGGTAATTCAAGCACAGATACGCAGTATTTT. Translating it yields CAWSDWTGLHFGGNSSTDTQYF.

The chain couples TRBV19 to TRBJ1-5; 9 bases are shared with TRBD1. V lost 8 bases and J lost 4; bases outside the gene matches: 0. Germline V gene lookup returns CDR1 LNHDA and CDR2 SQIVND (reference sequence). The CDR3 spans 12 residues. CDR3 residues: CASDRGNQPQHF. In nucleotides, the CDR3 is TGTGCCAGTGACAGGGGGAATCAGCCCCAGCATTTT.

CDR3: CASSLAGRDTEAFF. Here the CDR3 DNA reads TGTGCCAGCAGCTTAGCGGGGAGGGACACTGAAGCTTTCTTT. The chain employs TRBV7-8 and TRBJ1-1, with D unresolved. The V end lost 0 bases, the J end lost 3 bases, and 8 bases lay between the germline ends. CDR1 SGHVS and CDR2 FQNEAQ come from the germline V gene. This CDR3 has 14 residues.

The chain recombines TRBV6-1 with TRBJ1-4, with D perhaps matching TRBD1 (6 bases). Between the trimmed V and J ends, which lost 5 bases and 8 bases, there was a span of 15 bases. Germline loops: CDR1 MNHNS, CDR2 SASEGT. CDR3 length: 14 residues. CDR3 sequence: CASSTYREGEKLFF. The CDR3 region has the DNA TGTGCCAGCAGTACTTACAGGGAGGGAGAAAAACTGTTTTTT.

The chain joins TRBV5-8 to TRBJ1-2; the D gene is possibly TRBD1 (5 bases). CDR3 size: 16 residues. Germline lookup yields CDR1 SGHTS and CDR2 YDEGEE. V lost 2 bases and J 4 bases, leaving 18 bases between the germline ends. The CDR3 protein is CASSFSDHRGFYGYTF. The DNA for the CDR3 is TGTGCCAGCAGCTTCTCGGACCACCGGGGCTTCTATGGCTACACCTTC.

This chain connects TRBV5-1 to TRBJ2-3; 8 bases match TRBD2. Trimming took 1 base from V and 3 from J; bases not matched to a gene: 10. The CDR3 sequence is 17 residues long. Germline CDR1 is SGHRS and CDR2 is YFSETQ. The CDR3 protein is CASSLREGTKITDTQYF. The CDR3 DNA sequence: TGCGCCAGCAGCTTGCGGGAGGGTACGAAGATAACAGATACGCAGTATTTT.

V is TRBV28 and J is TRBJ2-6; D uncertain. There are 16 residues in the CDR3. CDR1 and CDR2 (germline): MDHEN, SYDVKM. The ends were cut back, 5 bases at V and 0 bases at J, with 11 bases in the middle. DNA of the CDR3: TGTGCCAGCAGTCGCAGGCCGGTCTCTGGGGCCAACGTCCTGACTTTC. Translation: CASSRRPVSGANVLTF.

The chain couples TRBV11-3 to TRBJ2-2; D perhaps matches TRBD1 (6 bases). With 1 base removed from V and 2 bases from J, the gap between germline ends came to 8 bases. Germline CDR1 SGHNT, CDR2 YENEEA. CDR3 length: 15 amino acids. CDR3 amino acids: CASSLAGQNTGELFF. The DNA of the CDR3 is TGTGCCAGCAGCTTAGCGGGACAAAACACCGGGGAGCTGTTTTTT.

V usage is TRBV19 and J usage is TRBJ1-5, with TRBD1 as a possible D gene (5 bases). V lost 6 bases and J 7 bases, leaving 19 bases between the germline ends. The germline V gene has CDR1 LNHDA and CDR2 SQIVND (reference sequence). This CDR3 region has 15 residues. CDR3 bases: TGTGCCAGTAGGCCCGGCCCAGGGATGCGGCAGCCCCAGCATTTT. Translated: CASRPGPGMRQPQHF. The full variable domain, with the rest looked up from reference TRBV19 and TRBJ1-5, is DGGITQSPKYLFRKEGQNVTLSCEQNLNHDAMYWYRQDPGQGLRLIYYSQIVNDFQKGDIAEGYSVSREKKESFPLTVTSAQKNPTAFYLCASRPGPGMRQPQHFGDGTRLSIL.

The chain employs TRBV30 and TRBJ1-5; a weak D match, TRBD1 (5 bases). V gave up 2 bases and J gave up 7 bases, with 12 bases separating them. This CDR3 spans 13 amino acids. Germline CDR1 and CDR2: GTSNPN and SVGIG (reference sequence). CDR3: CAWSPQGNQPQHF. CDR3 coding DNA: TGTGCCTGGAGTCCTCAGGGAAACCAGCCCCAGCATTTT.

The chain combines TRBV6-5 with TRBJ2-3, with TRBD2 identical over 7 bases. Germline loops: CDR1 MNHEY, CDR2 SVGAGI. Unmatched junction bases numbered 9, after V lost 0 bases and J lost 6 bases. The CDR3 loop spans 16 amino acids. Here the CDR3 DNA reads TGTGCCAGCAGTTACTCTGGGCGGGAGCCAGGGGATACGCAGTATTTT. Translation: CASSYSGREPGDTQYF.

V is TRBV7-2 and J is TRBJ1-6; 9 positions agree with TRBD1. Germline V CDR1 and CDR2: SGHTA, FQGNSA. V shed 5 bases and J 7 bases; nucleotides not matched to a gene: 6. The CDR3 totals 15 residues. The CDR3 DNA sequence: TGTGCCAGCAGCCCCCGACAGGGGGAAAATTCACCCCTCCACTTT. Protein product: CASSPRQGENSPLHF.

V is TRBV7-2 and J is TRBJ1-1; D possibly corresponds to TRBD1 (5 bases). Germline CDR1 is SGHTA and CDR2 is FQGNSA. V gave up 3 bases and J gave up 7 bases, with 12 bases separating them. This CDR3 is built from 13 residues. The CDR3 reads CASSFYRSDEAFF. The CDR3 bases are TGTGCCAGCAGCTTTTACAGGTCCGATGAAGCTTTCTTT.

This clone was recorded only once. The CDR3 region is CASSLAMGGSPLHF. For the CDR3, the DNA is TGTGCCAGCAGCTTAGCTATGGGGGGTTCACCCCTCCACTTT. V gene TRBV7-2 combines with J gene TRBJ1-6; TRBD1 might be the D (5 bases). Per the germline V gene, CDR1 is SGHTA and CDR2 is FQGNSA. This CDR3 has 14 residues. V was pared by 0 bases and J by 9 bases, with 9 bases between.

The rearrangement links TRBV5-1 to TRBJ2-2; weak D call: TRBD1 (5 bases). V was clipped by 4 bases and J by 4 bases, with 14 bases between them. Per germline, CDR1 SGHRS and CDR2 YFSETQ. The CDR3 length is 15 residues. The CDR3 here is CASSLQGEGTGELFF. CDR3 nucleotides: TGCGCCAGCAGCCTCCAGGGTGAAGGCACCGGGGAGCTGTTTTTT. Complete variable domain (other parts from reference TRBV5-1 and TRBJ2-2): KAGVTQTPRYLIKTRGQQVTLSCSPISGHRSVSWYQQTPGQGLQFLFEYFSETQRNKGNFPGRFSGRQFSNSRSEMNVSTLELGDSALYLCASSLQGEGTGELFFGEGSRLTVL.